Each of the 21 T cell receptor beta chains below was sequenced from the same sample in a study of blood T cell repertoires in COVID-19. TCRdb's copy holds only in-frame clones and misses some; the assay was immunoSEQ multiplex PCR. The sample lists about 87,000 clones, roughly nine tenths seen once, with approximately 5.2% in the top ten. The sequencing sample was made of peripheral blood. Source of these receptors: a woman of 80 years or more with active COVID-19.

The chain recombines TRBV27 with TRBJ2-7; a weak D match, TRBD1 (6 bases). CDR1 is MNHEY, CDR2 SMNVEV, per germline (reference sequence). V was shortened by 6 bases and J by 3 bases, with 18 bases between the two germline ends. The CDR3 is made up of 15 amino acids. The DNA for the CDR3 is TGTGCCAGCAGCCGAACCCCGGACAGATTCTACGAGCAGTACTTC. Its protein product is CASSRTPDRFYEQYF.

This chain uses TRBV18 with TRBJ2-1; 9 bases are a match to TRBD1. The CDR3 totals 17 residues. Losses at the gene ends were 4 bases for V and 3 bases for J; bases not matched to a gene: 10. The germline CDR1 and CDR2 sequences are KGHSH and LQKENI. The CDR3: CASSRNSGTGIYNEQFF. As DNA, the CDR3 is TGTGCCAGCTCACGAAACTCGGGGACAGGGATCTACAATGAGCAGTTCTTC.

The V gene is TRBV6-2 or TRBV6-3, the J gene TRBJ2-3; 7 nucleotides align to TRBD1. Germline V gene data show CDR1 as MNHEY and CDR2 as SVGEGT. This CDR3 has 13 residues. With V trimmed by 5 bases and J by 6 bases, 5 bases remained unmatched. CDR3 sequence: CASSPQGSDTQYF. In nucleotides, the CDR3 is TGTGCCAGCAGTCCACAGGGGTCCGATACGCAGTATTTT.

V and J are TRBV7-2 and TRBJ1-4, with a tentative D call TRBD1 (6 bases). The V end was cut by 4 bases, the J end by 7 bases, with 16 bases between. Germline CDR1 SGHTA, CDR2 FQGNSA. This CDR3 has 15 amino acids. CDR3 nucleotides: TGTGCCAGCAGCTACCAAGAAGGGGGTCGTGAAAAACTGTTTTTT. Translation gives CASSYQEGGREKLFF.

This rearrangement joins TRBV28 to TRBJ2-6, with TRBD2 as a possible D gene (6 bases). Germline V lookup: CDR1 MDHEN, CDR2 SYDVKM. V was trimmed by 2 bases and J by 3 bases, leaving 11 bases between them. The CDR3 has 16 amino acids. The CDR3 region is CASSLGLRDGANVLTF. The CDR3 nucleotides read TGTGCCAGCAGTTTAGGTCTGCGGGATGGGGCCAACGTCCTGACTTTC.

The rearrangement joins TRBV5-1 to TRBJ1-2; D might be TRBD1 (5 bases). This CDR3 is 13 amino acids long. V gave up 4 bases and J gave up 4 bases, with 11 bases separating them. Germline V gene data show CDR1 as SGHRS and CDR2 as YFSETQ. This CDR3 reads CASSPAGPYGYTF. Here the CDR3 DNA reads TGCGCCAGCAGCCCGGCGGGACCCTATGGCTACACCTTC. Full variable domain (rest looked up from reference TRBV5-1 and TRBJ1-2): KAGVTQTPRYLIKTRGQQVTLSCSPISGHRSVSWYQQTPGQGLQFLFEYFSETQRNKGNFPGRFSGRQFSNSRSEMNVSTLELGDSALYLCASSPAGPYGYTFGSGTRLTVV.

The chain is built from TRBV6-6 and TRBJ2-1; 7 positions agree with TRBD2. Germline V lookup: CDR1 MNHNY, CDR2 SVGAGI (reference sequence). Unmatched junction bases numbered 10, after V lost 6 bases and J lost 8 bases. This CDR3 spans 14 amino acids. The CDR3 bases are TGTGCCAGCAGCCGGACTAGAGGAATCGATGAGCAGTTCTTC. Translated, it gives CASSRTRGIDEQFF.

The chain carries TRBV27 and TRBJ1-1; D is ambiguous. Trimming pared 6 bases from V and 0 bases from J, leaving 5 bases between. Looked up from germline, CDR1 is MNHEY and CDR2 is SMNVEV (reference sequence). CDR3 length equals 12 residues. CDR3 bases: TGTGCCAGCAGAAAGCTGAACACTGAAGCTTTCTTT. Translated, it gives CASRKLNTEAFF.

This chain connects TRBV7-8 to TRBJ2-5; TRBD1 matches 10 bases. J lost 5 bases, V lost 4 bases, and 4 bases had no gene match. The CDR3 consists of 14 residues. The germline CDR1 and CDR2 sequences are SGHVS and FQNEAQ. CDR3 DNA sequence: TGTGCCAGCAGCTCTGACAGGGGGCAGGAGACCCAGTACTTC. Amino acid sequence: CASSSDRGQETQYF.

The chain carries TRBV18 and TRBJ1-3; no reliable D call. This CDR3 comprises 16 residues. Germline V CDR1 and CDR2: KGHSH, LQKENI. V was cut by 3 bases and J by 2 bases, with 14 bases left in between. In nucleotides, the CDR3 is TGTGCCAGCTCACCGCGACGTGCGGAGGCTGGAAACACCATATATTTT. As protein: CASSPRRAEAGNTIYF.

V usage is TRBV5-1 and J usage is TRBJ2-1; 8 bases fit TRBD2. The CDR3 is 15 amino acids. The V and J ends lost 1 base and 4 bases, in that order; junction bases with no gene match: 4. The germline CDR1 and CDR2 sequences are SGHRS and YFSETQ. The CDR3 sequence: CASSLTSGPYNEQFF. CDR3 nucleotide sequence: TGCGCCAGCAGCTTGACTAGCGGACCGTACAATGAGCAGTTCTTC.

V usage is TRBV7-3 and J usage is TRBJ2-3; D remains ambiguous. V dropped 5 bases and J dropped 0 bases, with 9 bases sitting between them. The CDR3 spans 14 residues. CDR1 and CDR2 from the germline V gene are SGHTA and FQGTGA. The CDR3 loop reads CASSPQLSTDTQYF. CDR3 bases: TGTGCCAGCAGCCCCCAGTTGAGCACAGATACGCAGTATTTT.

Written as DNA, the CDR3 is TGTGCCAGCAGCCGCCGGGACAGTACAAATGAAGCTTTCTTT. This encodes CASSRRDSTNEAFF. This chain connects TRBV11-2 to TRBJ1-1; the match to TRBD1 covers 7 bases. The CDR3 has 14 amino acids. Germline V CDR1 and CDR2: SGHAT, FQNNGV. J gave up 7 bases and V 5 bases, and 10 bases lay outside the gene matches.

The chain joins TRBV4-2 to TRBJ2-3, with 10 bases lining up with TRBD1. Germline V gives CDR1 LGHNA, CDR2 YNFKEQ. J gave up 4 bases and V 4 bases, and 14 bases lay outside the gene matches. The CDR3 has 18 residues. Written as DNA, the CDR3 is TGTGCCAGCAGCCTCGGGACAGGGGCGGTATCGACGGCAGATACGCAGTATTTT. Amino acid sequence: CASSLGTGAVSTADTQYF.

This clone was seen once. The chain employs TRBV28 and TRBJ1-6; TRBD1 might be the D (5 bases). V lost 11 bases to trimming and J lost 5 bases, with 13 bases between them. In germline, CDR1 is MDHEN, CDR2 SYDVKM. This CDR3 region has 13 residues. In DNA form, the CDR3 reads TGTGCCGCCGGGGGGGAGAATAATTCACCCCTCCACTTT. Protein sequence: CAAGGENNSPLHF.

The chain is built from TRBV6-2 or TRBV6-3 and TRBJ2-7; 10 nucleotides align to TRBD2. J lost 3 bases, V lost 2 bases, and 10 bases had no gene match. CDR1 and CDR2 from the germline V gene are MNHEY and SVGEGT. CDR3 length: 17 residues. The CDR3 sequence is CASSYRASGSKLYEQYF. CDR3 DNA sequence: TGTGCCAGCAGTTACCGGGCTAGCGGGAGTAAACTCTACGAGCAGTACTTC.

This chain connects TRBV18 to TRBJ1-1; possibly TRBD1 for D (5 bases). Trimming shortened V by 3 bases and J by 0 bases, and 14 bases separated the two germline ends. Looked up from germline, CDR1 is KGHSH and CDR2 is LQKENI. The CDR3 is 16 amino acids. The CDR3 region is CASSPQGGTMNTEAFF. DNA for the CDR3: TGTGCCAGCTCACCCCAGGGAGGGACCATGAACACTGAAGCTTTCTTT.

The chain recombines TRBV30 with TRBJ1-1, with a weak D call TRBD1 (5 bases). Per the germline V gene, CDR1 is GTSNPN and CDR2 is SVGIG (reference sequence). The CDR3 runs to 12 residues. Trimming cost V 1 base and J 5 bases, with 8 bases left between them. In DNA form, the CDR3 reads TGTGCCTGGAGTGGTGGGGGGACTGAAGCTTTCTTT. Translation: CAWSGGGTEAFF.

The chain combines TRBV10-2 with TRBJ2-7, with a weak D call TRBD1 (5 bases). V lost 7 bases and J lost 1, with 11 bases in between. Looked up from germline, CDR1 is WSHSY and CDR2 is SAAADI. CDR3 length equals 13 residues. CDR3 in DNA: TGCGCCAGCAAGGATGACAGTTCCTACGAGCAGTACTTC. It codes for CASKDDSSYEQYF.

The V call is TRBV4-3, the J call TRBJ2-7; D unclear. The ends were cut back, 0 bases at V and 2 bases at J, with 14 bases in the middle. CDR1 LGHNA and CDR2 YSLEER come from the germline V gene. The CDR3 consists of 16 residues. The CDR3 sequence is CASSQEADPTAYEQYF. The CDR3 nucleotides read TGCGCCAGCAGCCAAGAAGCAGACCCTACAGCCTACGAGCAGTACTTC.

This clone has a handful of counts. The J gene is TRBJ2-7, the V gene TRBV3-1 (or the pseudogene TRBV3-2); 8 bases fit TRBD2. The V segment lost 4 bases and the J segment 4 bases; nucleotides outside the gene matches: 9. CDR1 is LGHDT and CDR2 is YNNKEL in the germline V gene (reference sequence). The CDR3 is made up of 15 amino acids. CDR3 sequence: CASSPYSGTGYEQYF. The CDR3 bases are TGTGCCAGCAGCCCATATAGCGGGACGGGGTACGAGCAGTACTTC.